These T cell receptor beta chains were read from a single sample in a study of shared clonotypes between healthy human individuals. The assay was immunoSEQ multiplex PCR, and TCRdb's table has in-frame clones only and misses some. The sample holds 550,000 to 750,000 clones, about 95% seen once. The sequencing sample was made of naive CD8+ T cells sorted from blood. Every receptor here comes from a woman in her 30s in good health. CDR3s include the opening cysteine and the closing phenylalanine or tryptophan. Fields, in order: D gene, V gene, clone size, J gene, CDR3 DNA, CDR3 protein. A D gene is named only where the DNA matches it firmly. For some rows the clone size is stated as once, few or many, or as a class when expanded; others skip it.

>-|TRBV2|-|TRBJ1-5
TGTGCCAGCAGTGAATGGCAGGATAGCAATCAGCCCCAGCATTTT
CASSEWQDSNQPQHF
>-|TRBV19|-|TRBJ2-7
TGTGCCAGCCGACAAGTTCCGTACGAGCAGTACTTC
CASRQVPYEQYF
>TRBD1|TRBV7-9|-|TRBJ1-4
TGTGCCAGCAGCTTAACAGGGGGCTATGAAAAACTGTTTTTT
CASSLTGGYEKLFF
>-|TRBV2|once|TRBJ2-7
TGTGCCAGCATTCCCGTAGACGGGACCTACGAGCAGTACTTC
CASIPVDGTYEQYF
>TRBD2|TRBV27|once|TRBJ2-1
TGTGCCAGCAGAACGGGGGGTCCCAATGAGCAGTTCTTC
CASRTGGPNEQFF
>-|TRBV4-1|-|TRBJ1-1
TGCGCCAGCAGCCAAGGACCAACAGGGAATACTGAAGCTTTCTTT
CASSQGPTGNTEAFF
>TRBD1|TRBV27|-|TRBJ2-5
TGTGCCAGCAGCACTAGGACAGGGGGAGAGACCCAGTACTTC
CASSTRTGGETQYF
>-|TRBV11-2|-|TRBJ2-3
TGTGCCAGCAGCCCCGATGACGATACGCAGTATTTT
CASSPDDDTQYF
>-|TRBV4-1|-|TRBJ2-7
TGCGCCAGCAGCCAAGTGGAGGATCTCTCCTACGAGCAGTACTTC
CASSQVEDLSYEQYF
>-|TRBV28|-|TRBJ1-1
TGTGCCAGCTTTGGGGTAGAGTCGGTGGCGAACACTGAAGCTTTCTTT
CASFGVESVANTEAFF
>TRBD2|TRBV27|-|TRBJ2-1
TGTGCCAGCGTCGCCGGGACTAGCGGAACCAATGAGCAGTTCTTC
CASVAGTSGTNEQFF
>-|TRBV5-1|-|TRBJ1-5
TGCGCCAGCAGCTTGACCGGCCAGCATTTT
CASSLTGQHF
>TRBD1|TRBV7-8|-|TRBJ1-1
TGTGCCAGCAGCTTAATCCGGGGAGGAGGACAGGCGAACACTGAAGCTTTCTTT
CASSLIRGGGQANTEAFF
>TRBD2|TRBV30|-|TRBJ2-1
TGTGCCTGGAGTCTAGCGGGAGATGGGGAGCAGTTCTTC
CAWSLAGDGEQFF